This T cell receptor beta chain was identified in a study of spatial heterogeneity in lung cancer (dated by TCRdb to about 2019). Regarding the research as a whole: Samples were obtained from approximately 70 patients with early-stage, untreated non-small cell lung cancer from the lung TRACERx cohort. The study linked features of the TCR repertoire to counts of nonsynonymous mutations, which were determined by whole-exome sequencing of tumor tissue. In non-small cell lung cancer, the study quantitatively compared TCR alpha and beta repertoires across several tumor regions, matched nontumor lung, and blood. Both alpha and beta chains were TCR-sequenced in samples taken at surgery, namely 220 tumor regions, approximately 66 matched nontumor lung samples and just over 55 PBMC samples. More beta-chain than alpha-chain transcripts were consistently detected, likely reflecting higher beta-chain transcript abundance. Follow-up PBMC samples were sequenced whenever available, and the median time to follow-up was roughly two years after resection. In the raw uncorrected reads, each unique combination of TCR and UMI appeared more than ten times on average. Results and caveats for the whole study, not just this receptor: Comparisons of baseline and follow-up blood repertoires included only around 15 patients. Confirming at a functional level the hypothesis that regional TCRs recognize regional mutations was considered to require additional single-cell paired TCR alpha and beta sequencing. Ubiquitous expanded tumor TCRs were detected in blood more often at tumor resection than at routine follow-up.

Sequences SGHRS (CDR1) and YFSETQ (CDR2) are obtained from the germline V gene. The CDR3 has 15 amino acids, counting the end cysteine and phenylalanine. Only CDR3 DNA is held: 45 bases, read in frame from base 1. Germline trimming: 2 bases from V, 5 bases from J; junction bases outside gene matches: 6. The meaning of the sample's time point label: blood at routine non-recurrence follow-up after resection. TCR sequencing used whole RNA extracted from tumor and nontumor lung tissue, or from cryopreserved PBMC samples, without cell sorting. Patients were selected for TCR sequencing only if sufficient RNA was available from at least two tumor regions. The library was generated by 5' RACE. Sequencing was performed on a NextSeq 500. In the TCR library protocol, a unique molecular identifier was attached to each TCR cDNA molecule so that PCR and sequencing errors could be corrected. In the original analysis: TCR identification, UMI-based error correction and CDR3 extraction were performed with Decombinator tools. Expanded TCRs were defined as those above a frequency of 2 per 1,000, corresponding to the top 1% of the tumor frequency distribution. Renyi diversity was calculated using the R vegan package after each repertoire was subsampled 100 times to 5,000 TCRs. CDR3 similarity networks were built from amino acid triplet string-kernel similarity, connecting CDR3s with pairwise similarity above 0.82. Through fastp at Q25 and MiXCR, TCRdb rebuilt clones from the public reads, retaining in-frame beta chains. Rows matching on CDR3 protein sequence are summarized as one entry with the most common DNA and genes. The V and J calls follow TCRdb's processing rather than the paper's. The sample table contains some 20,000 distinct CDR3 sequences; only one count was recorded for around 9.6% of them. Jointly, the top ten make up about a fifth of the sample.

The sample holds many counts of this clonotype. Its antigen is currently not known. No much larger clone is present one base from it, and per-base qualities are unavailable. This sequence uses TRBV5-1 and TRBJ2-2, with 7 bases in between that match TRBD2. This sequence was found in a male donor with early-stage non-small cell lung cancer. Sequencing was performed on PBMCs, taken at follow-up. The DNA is TGCGCCAGCAGCTTTTTGCAGGGAGGGACCGGGGAGCTGTTTTTT. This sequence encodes CASSFLQGGTGELFF. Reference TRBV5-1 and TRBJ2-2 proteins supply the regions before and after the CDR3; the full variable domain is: KAGVTQTPRYLIKTRGQQVTLSCSPISGHRSVSWYQQTPGQGLQFLFEYFSETQRNKGNFPGRFSGRQFSNSRSEMNVSTLELGDSALYLCASSFLQGGTGELFFGEGSRLTVL.